The 9 T cell receptor beta chains below all came from one sample that was sequenced in a study of shared clonotypes between healthy human individuals. TCRdb's copy holds only in-frame clones and misses some; the assay was immunoSEQ multiplex PCR. Of 650,000 to 700,000 clones in the sample, 80% to 95% were seen once. The sample taken for sequencing was memory CD8+ T cells from PBMCs. Subset described: CD45RO+ cells pooled with CCR7-negative TemRA cells. The receptors shown here come from a man between 18 and 35 years old in good health. Some clones in this sample may be carry-over from other donors' samples.

This clone was seen a few times. The chain carries TRBV6-5 and TRBJ2-2; D gene unclear. Germline V gene sequence: CDR1 MNHEY, CDR2 SVGAGI. V was clipped by 6 bases and J by 1 base, with 12 bases between them. The CDR3 spans 15 residues. The CDR3 DNA is TGTGCCAGCAGCCCCGCGAGGATGAACACCGGGGAGCTGTTTTTT. Encoded protein: CASSPARMNTGELFF.

This chain links TRBV2 with TRBJ2-7, with 8 bases lining up with TRBD2. Trimming removed 1 base from V and 0 bases from J; junction bases left unmatched: 11. The CDR3 covers 18 residues. Looked up from germline, CDR1 is SNHLY and CDR2 is FYNNEI. The CDR3 coding sequence is TGTGCCAGCAGTGAAGTTGTCGGCAAGCGGGAGAGCTCCTACGAGCAGTACTTC. Protein: CASSEVVGKRESSYEQYF. Variable domain in full (rest from reference TRBV2 and TRBJ2-7): EPEVTQTPSHQVTQMGQEVILRCVPISNHLYFYWYRQILGQKVEFLVSFYNNEISEKSEIFDDQFSVERPDGSNFTLKIRSTKLEDSAMYFCASSEVVGKRESSYEQYFGPGTRLTVT.

The J gene is TRBJ2-3, the V gene TRBV9; D remains unclear. This CDR3 has 16 amino acids. Trimming took off 3 bases at V and 3 bases at J, with 17 bases between the two ends. Germline V lookup: CDR1 SGDLS, CDR2 YYNGEE. CDR3 nucleotide sequence: TGTGCCAGCAGCGCCCTCGATGGAACCAAAACAGATACGCAGTATTTT. It translates to CASSALDGTKTDTQYF.

V usage is TRBV5-1 and J usage is TRBJ1-4; 8 bases are shared with TRBD1. V shed 2 bases and J 8 bases; nucleotides not matched to a gene: 8. The CDR3 covers 15 residues. CDR1 and CDR2 from the germline V gene are SGHRS and YFSETQ. The CDR3 region is CASSFGQGGVEKLFF. The CDR3 bases are TGCGCCAGCAGCTTTGGACAGGGTGGAGTAGAAAAACTGTTTTTT.

The chain combines TRBV13 with TRBJ1-4; D perhaps matches TRBD1 (5 bases). Trimming left V 5 bases short and J 1 base short, with 11 bases between. There are 15 residues in the CDR3. Germline CDR1 is PRHDT and CDR2 is FYEKMQ (reference sequence). DNA for the CDR3: TGTGCCAGCAGCCCCAGCGACAGAACTAATGAAAAACTGTTTTTT. As protein: CASSPSDRTNEKLFF.

This chain connects TRBV7-9 to TRBJ2-5, with TRBD2 as a possible D gene (6 bases). V was shortened by 3 bases and J by 0 bases, with 14 bases between the two germline ends. Germline CDR1 is SEHNR and CDR2 is FQNEAQ (reference sequence). The CDR3 extends over 16 amino acids. CDR3 DNA sequence: TGTGCCAGCAGCTTGGTGGGGCGGGGCGACCAAGAGACCCAGTACTTC. Its translation is CASSLVGRGDQETQYF.

The rearrangement joins TRBV6-4 to TRBJ2-3, with a possible D match to TRBD1 (6 bases). Germline-derived CDR1 and CDR2 are MRHNA and SNTAGT. V was pared by 3 bases and J by 3 bases, with 10 bases between. The length of the CDR3 is 14 residues. The CDR3 sequence: CASSEGAFTDTQYF. CDR3 nucleotides: TGTGCCAGCAGTGAGGGGGCCTTTACAGATACGCAGTATTTT.

This clone appeared a few times. This chain joins TRBV10-1 and TRBJ2-2; 8 nucleotides line up with TRBD2. Germline lookup yields CDR1 WNHNN and CDR2 SYGVQD (reference sequence). The V gene end was trimmed by 9 bases and the J gene end by 6 bases; junction bases not matched to a gene: 12. CDR3 length: 15 amino acids. CDR3 sequence: CARGSGENQPGELFF. As DNA, the CDR3 is TGCGCCAGGGGTAGCGGGGAGAACCAACCCGGGGAGCTGTTTTTT.

This chain links TRBV28 with TRBJ1-3; D gene unclear. V lost 11 bases, J lost 0 bases, and 8 bases lay in between. The CDR3 runs to 12 residues. Germline V gene data show CDR1 as MDHEN and CDR2 as SYDVKM. Written as DNA, the CDR3 is TGTGCCTCTACTTACTCTGGAAACACCATATATTTT. The encoded protein is CASTYSGNTIYF. Full variable domain (remainder filled in from reference TRBV28 and TRBJ1-3): DVKVTQSSRYLVKRTGEKVFLECVQDMDHENMFWYRQDPGLGLRLIYFSYDVKMKEKGDIPEGYSVSREKKERFSLILESASTNQTSMYLCASTYSGNTIYFGEGSWLTVV.